The rows below give T cell receptor beta chains drawn from one sample of a study of T cell repertoires in cytomegalovirus infection. TCRdb redid the calling of the reads with MiXCR, one entry per CDR3 protein. In the table there are roughly 500,000 distinct CDR3 sequences, 10% to 12% of which are singletons. The specimen sequenced was PBMCs. These TCRs come from a human donor in good health (CMV status not recorded). Some clones in this sample may be carry-over from other donors' samples. Both conserved end residues are part of each CDR3. Fields, in order: clone size, J gene, V gene, D gene, CDR3 protein, CDR3 DNA. A D gene is named only where the DNA matches it firmly. The size field is filled for only some rows; it gives once, few, many or a size class.

many | TRBJ1-1 | TRBV11-2 | . | CASSSSRDAFLNTEAFF | TGTGCCAGCAGCTCCTCCCGGGACGCTTTCCTGAACACTGAAGCTTTCTTT
. | TRBJ1-5 | TRBV12-3/TRBV12-4 | . | CASTGTLDNQPQHF | TGTGCCAGCACAGGGACGTTGGACAATCAGCCCCAGCATTTT
many | TRBJ2-2 | TRBV4-2 | TRBD2 | CASSQAFLAGGNTGELFF | TGTGCCAGCAGCCAAGCGTTTTTAGCGGGGGGAAACACCGGGGAGCTGTTTTTT
. | TRBJ2-3 | TRBV12-3/TRBV12-4 | . | CASSSDSPSVGDTQYF | TGTGCCAGCAGTTCAGACTCGCCCAGCGTGGGAGATACGCAGTATTTT
. | TRBJ1-5 | TRBV24-1 | . | CATSAGGNQPQHF | TGTGCCACCAGTGCAGGGGGCAATCAGCCCCAGCATTTT
many | TRBJ1-6 | TRBV4-1 | . | CASSQGTNSPLHF | TGCGCCAGCAGCCAAGGGACCAATTCACCCCTCCACTTT
. | TRBJ1-1 | TRBV15 | . | CATSTSGDTEAFF | TGTGCCACCAGCACCTCGGGGGACACTGAAGCTTTCTTT
many | TRBJ2-1 | TRBV15 | . | CATSRDQVRYEQFF | TGTGCCACCAGCAGAGATCAGGTCCGATATGAGCAGTTCTTC
many | TRBJ1-1 | TRBV11-2 | TRBD1 | CASSTGRGGHTEAFF | TGTGCCAGCAGCACCGGCAGGGGGGGCCACACTGAAGCTTTCTTT
. | TRBJ2-7 | TRBV10-2 | TRBD2 | CASSEVRLAGGPNSEQYF | TGCGCCAGCAGTGAGGTGAGGCTAGCGGGAGGGCCGAATAGCGAGCAGTACTTC
. | TRBJ2-1 | TRBV27 | TRBD1 | CASSRKKAGGSYNEQFF | TGTGCCAGCAGCCGTAAAAAAGCAGGGGGCTCCTACAATGAGCAGTTCTTC
many | TRBJ1-1 | TRBV4-1 | TRBD1 | CASSPRDRDLTEAFF | TGCGCCAGCAGCCCCCGGGACAGGGATTTAACTGAAGCTTTCTTT
many | TRBJ1-5 | TRBV2 | TRBD1 | CASSNVRGRTSNQPQHF | TGTGCCAGCAGTAACGTGAGGGGGCGGACGAGCAATCAGCCCCAGCATTTT
many | TRBJ2-2 | TRBV28 | . | CASSSWETGNTGELFF | TGTGCCAGCAGCTCATGGGAGACCGGGAACACCGGGGAGCTGTTTTTT
many | TRBJ2-1 | TRBV27 | TRBD2 | CASSPRSSGRAKDEQFF | TGTGCCAGCAGTCCCCGATCTAGCGGGAGGGCCAAGGATGAGCAGTTCTTC
. | TRBJ2-4 | TRBV14 | . | CASSQEGENIQYF | TGTGCCAGCAGCCAAGAGGGGGAGAACATTCAGTACTTC
. | TRBJ2-1 | TRBV30 | TRBD2 | CAWSVVGLAGDDEQFF | TGTGCCTGGAGTGTGGTAGGACTAGCGGGAGACGATGAGCAGTTCTTC
few | TRBJ2-3 | TRBV5-4 | TRBD2 | CASSPPLAGTDTQYF | TGTGCCAGCAGCCCCCCACTAGCGGGCACAGATACGCAGTATTTT
few | TRBJ1-1 | TRBV27 | TRBD1 | CASGDRGFMNTEAFF | TGTGCCAGCGGGGACAGGGGATTCATGAACACTGAAGCTTTCTTT
few | TRBJ2-1 | TRBV20-1 | TRBD2 | CSATLRTSGSGKFF | TGCAGTGCTACCCTGCGGACTAGCGGGAGTGGGAAGTTCTTC
. | TRBJ2-5 | TRBV9 | . | CASSVGGQRQETQYF | TGTGCCAGCAGCGTAGGAGGACAGCGGCAAGAGACCCAGTACTTC
many | TRBJ1-2 | TRBV7-8 | . | CASSLAGQPYLNYGYTF | TGTGCCAGCAGCTTAGCGGGGCAGCCATACCTTAACTATGGCTACACCTTC
many | TRBJ2-6 | TRBV12-3/TRBV12-4 | . | CASSQGLTGANVLTF | TGTGCCAGCAGCCAGGGACTGACTGGGGCCAACGTCCTGACTTTC
few | TRBJ1-5 | TRBV6-1 | . | CAEGSNQPQHF | TGTGCCGAAGGGAGCAATCAGCCCCAGCATTTT
many | TRBJ1-2 | TRBV6-6 | TRBD1 | CASSRPGTGDGYTF | TGTGCCAGCAGTCGTCCCGGGACAGGGGATGGCTACACCTTC
many | TRBJ1-5 | TRBV2 | . | CASSQTGLHSNQPQHF | TGTGCCAGCAGTCAAACCGGACTGCATAGCAATCAGCCCCAGCATTTT
few | TRBJ1-5 | TRBV27 | TRBD1 | CASKVGQGNQPQHF | TGTGCCAGCAAGGTCGGACAGGGCAATCAGCCCCAGCATTTT
many | TRBJ2-6 | TRBV7-9 | . | CASSGGSKETGANVLTF | TGTGCCAGCAGCGGTGGGTCCAAGGAGACAGGGGCCAACGTCCTGACTTTC
. | TRBJ2-3 | TRBV20-1 | TRBD2 | CSARGLAERSSTDTQYF | TGCAGTGCTAGAGGCCTAGCGGAAAGATCTAGCACAGATACGCAGTATTTT
few | TRBJ2-4 | TRBV15 | . | CATSRGSTGTLAKNIQYF | TGTGCCACCAGCAGAGGCTCTACAGGGACCCTAGCCAAAAACATTCAGTACTTC
many | TRBJ1-1 | TRBV5-1 | . | CASSLGEAEAFF | TGCGCCAGCAGCTTGGGGGAGGCTGAAGCTTTCTTT
. | TRBJ2-3 | TRBV28 | . | CASSKGLLITDTQYF | TGTGCCAGCAGTAAGGGACTTTTGATCACAGATACGCAGTATTTT
few | TRBJ2-3 | TRBV20-1 | . | CSARVGLDTQYF | TGCAGTGCTAGAGTGGGACTAGATACGCAGTATTTT
many | TRBJ2-3 | TRBV6-1 | TRBD2 | CASSAGLAGRTDTQYF | TGTGCCAGCAGCGCGGGACTAGCGGGACGCACAGATACGCAGTATTTT
many | TRBJ2-7 | TRBV27 | . | CASSLFGGEQYF | TGTGCCAGCAGTTTATTTGGGGGCGAGCAGTACTTC
many | TRBJ2-5 | TRBV7-2 | . | CASSFGEAETQYF | TGTGCCAGCAGCTTCGGGGAGGCGGAGACCCAGTACTTC
many | TRBJ2-5 | TRBV10-3 | . | CATSGSDQETQYF | TGTGCCACCTCAGGGAGCGACCAAGAGACCCAGTACTTC
. | TRBJ2-1 | TRBV4-2 | TRBD2 | CASSPGGGAGDFNEQFF | TGTGCCAGCAGCCCGGGCGGTGGGGCGGGGGACTTCAATGAGCAGTTCTTC
many | TRBJ1-5 | TRBV19 | TRBD1 | CASSDGQANNQPQHF | TGTGCCAGTAGTGACGGACAGGCGAACAATCAGCCCCAGCATTTT
many | TRBJ2-4 | TRBV7-8 | . | CASSLWGARTKNIQYF | TGTGCCAGCAGCCTGTGGGGGGCGCGAACCAAAAACATTCAGTACTTC
many | TRBJ1-5 | TRBV29-1 | . | CSAKYSNQPQHF | TGCAGCGCCAAGTATAGCAATCAGCCCCAGCATTTT
many | TRBJ2-2 | TRBV6-6 | . | CASSYSGRELFF | TGTGCCAGCAGTTACTCGGGAAGGGAGCTGTTTTTT
many | TRBJ2-7 | TRBV7-8 | . | CASSGPGGATTYEQYF | TGTGCCAGCAGCGGGCCTGGGGGAGCTACGACCTACGAGCAGTACTTC
few | TRBJ2-2 | TRBV5-4 | TRBD1 | CASLAQGSRELFF | TGTGCCAGCTTAGCACAGGGGTCCCGGGAGCTGTTTTTT
. | TRBJ1-3 | TRBV29-1 | . | CSARPGSTGNTIYF | TGCAGCGCCCGTCCCGGCTCGACTGGAAACACCATATATTTT
many | TRBJ2-1 | TRBV14 | . | CASSQVAGSQGEQFF | TGTGCCAGCAGCCAAGTGGCGGGGAGTCAGGGGGAGCAGTTCTTC
many | TRBJ2-7 | TRBV20-1 | . | CSGQVGYEQYF | TGCAGTGGACAGGTTGGATACGAGCAGTACTTC
few | TRBJ2-1 | TRBV20-1 | TRBD2 | CSAFWTSGNNEQFF | TGCAGTGCCTTTTGGACTAGCGGGAACAATGAGCAGTTCTTC
many | TRBJ1-5 | TRBV7-8 | . | CASSFAGSNQPQHF | TGTGCCAGCAGCTTCGCGGGGAGCAATCAGCCCCAGCATTTT
many | TRBJ1-1 | TRBV5-1 | . | CASSLDPGVNTEAFF | TGCGCCAGCAGCTTGGATCCCGGGGTGAACACTGAAGCTTTCTTT
many | TRBJ2-1 | TRBV7-7 | . | CASSLPGEQFF | TGTGCTAGCAGCCTCCCGGGTGAGCAGTTCTTC
many | TRBJ2-7 | TRBV20-1 | . | CSARPRQAYEQYF | TGCAGTGCTAGACCGCGGCAGGCCTACGAGCAGTACTTC